Below are 27 T cell receptor beta chains sequenced from a single sample in a study of blood T cell repertoires in COVID-19. Libraries were prepared by immunoSEQ multiplex PCR; TCRdb keeps only in-frame clonotypes and omits some of them. The sample includes 300,000 or so clones, roughly 87% of them seen just once. Sequenced input: peripheral blood. The origin of the receptors is a man aged 45 to 65 with active or convalescent COVID-19.

The rearrangement joins TRBV30 to TRBJ2-3, with 7 bases fitting TRBD2. Germline loops: CDR1 GTSNPN, CDR2 SVGIG (reference sequence). J was trimmed by 3 bases and V by 5 bases; bases with no gene match: 8. CDR3 length equals 14 residues. CDR3 DNA: TGTGCCTGGTCGCTAGCGGTCGGTACAGATACGCAGTATTTT. Its protein is CAWSLAVGTDTQYF.

A few counts support this clone. V is TRBV2 and J is TRBJ1-5; TRBD1 aligns across 9 bases. The CDR3 is 14 amino acids. V lost 8 bases, J lost 5 bases, and 7 bases stayed unmatched. Germline values: CDR1 SNHLY, CDR2 FYNNEI. The CDR3 here is CASGRGQGDQPQHF. In DNA form, the CDR3 reads TGTGCCAGCGGACGGGGACAGGGCGATCAGCCCCAGCATTTT.

This clone was observed a single time. The gene calls are TRBV12-3 or TRBV12-4 and TRBJ2-3; tentative D call: TRBD2 (5 bases). The CDR3 spans 11 residues. Trimming took off 3 bases at V and 11 bases at J, with 9 bases between the two ends. The CDR3 here is CASSFGVGQYF. For the CDR3, the DNA is TGTGCCAGCAGTTTCGGGGTAGGGCAGTATTTT.

This chain links TRBV6-5 with TRBJ1-2, with D possibly matching TRBD1 (6 bases). Germline loops: CDR1 MNHEY, CDR2 SVGAGI. Trimming stripped 4 bases from V and 6 bases from J, with 18 bases between. The CDR3 is 15 amino acids. The CDR3 here is CASSSQGGPLNGYTF. CDR3 nucleotide sequence: TGTGCCAGCAGTTCACAGGGTGGCCCCTTGAATGGCTACACCTTC.

This chain joins TRBV15 and TRBJ1-1, with 7 nucleotides matching TRBD1. Unmatched junction bases numbered 4, after V lost 0 bases and J lost 0 bases. From germline, CDR1 is LNHNV and CDR2 YYDKDF (reference sequence). The CDR3 is 16 amino acids. The CDR3 DNA reads TGTGCCACCAGCAGAGATACAGGGGCTCTGAACACTGAAGCTTTCTTT. It specifies CATSRDTGALNTEAFF.

The chain recombines TRBV5-1 with TRBJ1-2; 7 nucleotides align to TRBD1. The CDR3 is made up of 14 amino acids. Germline CDR1 and CDR2: SGHRS and YFSETQ. After removal of 0 bases from V and 5 bases from J, the junction contained 4 bases not matched to a gene. The CDR3 loop reads CASSLDRGTYGYTF. CDR3 DNA sequence: TGCGCCAGCAGCTTGGACAGGGGAACGTATGGCTACACCTTC. The full variable domain, its missing parts supplied by reference TRBV5-1 and TRBJ1-2, is KAGVTQTPRYLIKTRGQQVTLSCSPISGHRSVSWYQQTPGQGLQFLFEYFSETQRNKGNFPGRFSGRQFSNSRSEMNVSTLELGDSALYLCASSLDRGTYGYTFGSGTRLTVV.

J is TRBJ1-2 and V is TRBV5-4; D might be TRBD1 (6 bases). The CDR3 covers 16 residues. V dropped 4 bases and J dropped 3 bases, with 19 bases sitting between them. From germline, CDR1 is SGHNT and CDR2 YYREEE (reference sequence). For the CDR3, the DNA is TGTGCCAGCAGCCGCCGATCCCGGGGGGCGGACTATGGCTACACCTTC. The encoded protein is CASSRRSRGADYGYTF.

This chain connects TRBV7-3 to TRBJ1-1; D possibly corresponds to TRBD1 (6 bases). V dropped 3 bases and J dropped 1 base, with 6 bases sitting between them. Per germline, CDR1 SGHTA and CDR2 FQGTGA. The CDR3 runs to 13 residues. The CDR3 spells CASSLDRNTEAFF. As DNA, the CDR3 is TGTGCCAGCAGCTTGGACAGGAACACTGAAGCTTTCTTT.

V is TRBV10-2 and J is TRBJ2-1; 12 nucleotides line up with TRBD2. This CDR3 region has 16 residues. Germline trimming cut 6 bases from V and 5 bases from J; bases unmatched to any gene: 8. Germline V gene data show CDR1 as WSHSY and CDR2 as SAAADI. CDR3 in DNA: TGCGCCAGCAGCGACGAACTAGCGGGAGGCAACAATGAGCAGTTCTTC. This codes for CASSDELAGGNNEQFF.

V is TRBV20-1 and J is TRBJ2-5; D is ambiguous. Germline loops: CDR1 DFQATT, CDR2 SNEGSKA (reference sequence). The CDR3 sequence is 11 residues long. V was trimmed by 7 bases and J by 4 bases, leaving 10 bases between them. The CDR3 here is CSVPPGETQYF. The CDR3 DNA follows: TGCAGTGTTCCTCCCGGAGAGACCCAGTACTTC.

The CDR3 nucleotides are TGTGCCAGCAGCCAACTCGGACAGGTGAACACTGAAGCTTTCTTT. Residues: CASSQLGQVNTEAFF. The rearrangement links TRBV6-7 to TRBJ1-1; 7 nucleotides line up with TRBD1. TRBV6-7 is an ORF; its function is uncertain. With 6 bases clipped from V and 0 bases from J, the junction kept 7 bases outside the gene matches. CDR3 length: 15 residues.

This chain uses TRBV11-3 with TRBJ2-2; TRBD1 is a possible D gene (5 bases). There are 14 residues in the CDR3. Trimming took off 0 bases at V and 5 bases at J, with 7 bases between the two ends. The germline CDR1 and CDR2 sequences are SGHNT and YENEEA. The CDR3 spells CASSLDQGTGELFF. The CDR3 region has the DNA TGTGCCAGCAGCTTAGATCAGGGAACCGGGGAGCTGTTTTTT.

This clone has only one observation. This chain joins TRBV10-1 and TRBJ1-1; 7 bases align to TRBD1. V was clipped by 6 bases and J by 2 bases; unmatched bases: 6. Germline-derived CDR1 and CDR2 are WNHNN and SYGVQD (reference sequence). This CDR3 comprises 14 residues. CDR3 in amino acids: CASSAGTDNTEAFF. CDR3 DNA: TGCGCCAGCAGCGCCGGGACAGATAACACTGAAGCTTTCTTT.

This chain links TRBV29-1 with TRBJ1-5, with TRBD1 as a possible D gene (5 bases). V was clipped by 5 bases and J by 0 bases, with 20 bases between them. The germline gives CDR1 SQVTM, CDR2 ANQGSEA. The CDR3 is 17 amino acids. The CDR3 is CSVSKKEGHPSNQPQHF. The DNA of the CDR3 is TGCAGCGTTTCGAAGAAGGAAGGACACCCTAGCAATCAGCCCCAGCATTTT. The entire variable domain, with the rest obtained from reference TRBV29-1 and TRBJ1-5, is as follows: SAVISQKPSRDICQRGTSLTIQCQVDSQVTMMFWYRQQPGQSLTLIATANQGSEATYESGFVIDKFPISRPNLTFSTLTVSNMSPEDSSIYLCSVSKKEGHPSNQPQHFGDGTRLSIL.

The chain uses TRBV14 and TRBJ2-3; 9 positions agree with TRBD2. Germline V gene lookup returns CDR1 SGHDN and CDR2 FVKESK. The CDR3 runs to 19 residues. J lost 0 bases, V lost 1 base, and 11 bases had no gene match. CDR3 loop: CASSQGRTSGFRSTDTQYF. For the CDR3, the DNA is TGTGCCAGCAGCCAAGGAAGAACTAGCGGGTTCCGGAGCACAGATACGCAGTATTTT.

To note about this clone: This CDR3 is also generated by other DNA sequences in the sample. This chain links TRBV2 with TRBJ2-5; 7 bases match TRBD2. J was trimmed by 4 bases and V by 2 bases; bases with no gene match: 1. Germline CDR1 reads SNHLY; CDR2 reads FYNNEI. The CDR3 has 13 amino acids. This chain's CDR3 is CASSESGGETQYF. CDR3 sequence (DNA): TGTGCCAGCAGTGAATCGGGGGGAGAGACCCAGTACTTC.

As concerns this clone: The sample has other DNA sequences that encode this CDR3 too. In nucleotides, the CDR3 is TGCGCCAGCAGCCCGGGACTAGCGGGAGGGCTCGGCAATGAGCAGTTCTTC. Its translation: CASSPGLAGGLGNEQFF. The V and J genes are TRBV5-1 and TRBJ2-1; 16 positions match TRBD2. Germline CDR1 SGHRS, CDR2 YFSETQ. J was trimmed by 6 bases and V by 4 bases; bases with no gene match: 7. The CDR3 has 17 amino acids.

The rearrangement joins TRBV10-2 to TRBJ2-5; the match to TRBD1 covers 10 bases. The CDR3 spans 15 residues. Germline assignment: CDR1 WSHSY and CDR2 SAAADI. The trim removed 6 bases at V and 4 bases at J, leaving 8 bases unmatched. The CDR3 region is CASRDGTGVIETQYF. CDR3 nucleotide sequence: TGCGCCAGCAGAGACGGGACAGGGGTAATAGAGACCCAGTACTTC.

The gene calls are TRBV7-2 and TRBJ1-3, with D possibly being TRBD1 (5 bases). Trimming shortened V by 3 bases and J by 6 bases, and 15 bases separated the two germline ends. CDR3 length equals 15 residues. The germline V gene encodes CDR1 SGHTA and CDR2 FQGNSA. The CDR3, as DNA: TGTGCCAGCAGCTTGGGGCCGAATGGGATAAACACCATATATTTT. Translated: CASSLGPNGINTIYF.

In nucleotides, the CDR3 is TGTGCCAGCAGCCAGACTAGCGGGAGTATATACGAGCAGTACTTC. Translation gives CASSQTSGSIYEQYF. The chain uses TRBV11-2 and TRBJ2-7, with 12 bases lining up with TRBD2. There are 15 residues in the CDR3. Germline V CDR1 and CDR2: SGHAT, FQNNGV. With 5 bases clipped from V and 4 bases from J, the junction kept 6 bases outside the gene matches.

The J gene is TRBJ2-7, the V gene TRBV6-6; tentatively, D is TRBD1 (5 bases). Trimming left V 6 bases short and J 4 bases short, with 13 bases between. The germline V gene encodes CDR1 MNHNY and CDR2 SVGAGI (reference sequence). The CDR3 is 13 residues long. The CDR3 sequence: CASSSPGHYEQYF. The CDR3 region has the DNA TGTGCCAGCAGCTCCCCCGGACATTACGAGCAGTACTTC.

This rearrangement joins TRBV7-2 to TRBJ2-7, with 12 bases aligning to TRBD2. After removal of 2 bases from V and 0 bases from J, the junction contained 2 bases not matched to a gene. CDR3 length equals 16 residues. Germline V gene lookup returns CDR1 SGHTA and CDR2 FQGNSA. The CDR3 DNA follows: TGTGCCAGCAGCTTAACTAGCGGGGGGCCCTCCTACGAGCAGTACTTC. This encodes CASSLTSGGPSYEQYF.

The chain combines TRBV10-3 with TRBJ1-3; the match to TRBD1 covers 7 bases. Germline V gene lookup returns CDR1 ENHRY and CDR2 SYGVKD. V dropped 3 bases and J dropped 0; count of bases not matched to a gene: 5. CDR3 length: 16 residues. DNA for the CDR3: TGTGCCATCAGTGATTTGGGACAGCTCTCTGGAAACACCATATATTTT. Protein product: CAISDLGQLSGNTIYF.

As concerns this clone: Additional DNA sequences in this sample encode the identical CDR3. The rearrangement uses TRBV5-1 and TRBJ2-3; D is uncertain. The CDR3 consists of 12 residues. CDR1 SGHRS and CDR2 YFSETQ come from the germline V gene. The V end was cut by 4 bases, the J end by 3 bases, with 6 bases between. CDR3 amino acids: CASSLQTDTQYF. CDR3 coding DNA: TGCGCCAGCAGCCTGCAGACAGATACGCAGTATTTT.

The chain employs TRBV6-6 and TRBJ1-1; D is perhaps TRBD1 (5 bases). This CDR3 spans 12 amino acids. In germline, CDR1 is MNHNY, CDR2 SVGAGI (reference sequence). The ends were cut back, 2 bases at V and 5 bases at J, with 6 bases in the middle. As DNA, the CDR3 is TGTGCCAGCAGTTACGGGGGGACTGAAGCTTTCTTT. Translation: CASSYGGTEAFF.

This chain uses TRBV7-8 with TRBJ2-1; 8 bases align to TRBD2. The CDR3 runs to 17 residues. The junction had 11 bases not matched to a gene; V was cut back by 1 base and J by 6 bases. Germline V CDR1 and CDR2: SGHVS, FQNEAQ. The CDR3 is CASSLDREGRSSNEQFF. In nucleotides, the CDR3 is TGTGCCAGCAGCTTAGACCGGGAGGGGAGATCCAGCAATGAGCAGTTCTTC. The full variable domain, its missing parts supplied by reference TRBV7-8 and TRBJ2-1, is GAGVSQSPRYKVAKRGQDVALRCDPISGHVSLFWYQQALGQGPEFLTYFQNEAQLDKSGLPSDRFFAERPEGSVSTLKIQRTQQEDSAVYLCASSLDREGRSSNEQFFGPGTRLTVL.

V gene TRBV6-5 combines with J gene TRBJ1-1, with D tentatively TRBD1 (5 bases). The CDR3 has 13 amino acids. Between the trimmed V and J ends, which lost 7 bases and 2 bases, there was a span of 11 bases. From germline, CDR1 is MNHEY and CDR2 SVGAGI. The CDR3 region has the DNA TGTGCCAGCACAACAGGCATCAACACTGAAGCTTTCTTT. Translated, it gives CASTTGINTEAFF.